The sequence of this T cell receptor (beta chain) was determined in a study of T cells in Graves' hyperthyroidism and ophthalmopathy (dated by TCRdb to about 2019). For the study in its entirety: Peripheral blood was collected at initial diagnosis, before any treatment. Prospective prediction of ophthalmopathy was tested in an independent validation cohort of approximately 18 hyperthyroidism patients and some 17 patients who later progressed to ophthalmopathy. TCR V-J signatures able to tell the groups apart were searched for in a discovery cohort of 90 to 100 patients, of whom 40 to 45 had Graves' ophthalmopathy and roughly 58 had stable Graves' hyperthyroidism. The paper describes TCR Vbeta CDR3 sequencing of some 130 peripheral blood samples, made up of about 41 ophthalmopathy patients, more than 70 hyperthyroidism patients and some 17 progressor patients. The study also compared thyroid tissue and blood T-cell repertoires from about 6 Graves' hyperthyroidism patients. After sampling, hyperthyroidism patients received methimazole starting at 30 mg daily, and ophthalmopathy patients received high-dose intravenous methylprednisolone. For training and testing, the 100 patients in the discovery cohort were randomly divided in a 7:3 ratio.

TCR beta CDR3 regions were amplified from RNA transcripts. A first-round RT-PCR of the TCR CDR3 used the HTBI primer set with the Qiagen OneStep RT-PCR kit. A second multiplex PCR round built the libraries, followed by size selection and purification. The libraries were sequenced on an Illumina HiSeq2000 using paired-end 100 bp reads. In the authors' own workflow: Raw data were processed with SOAPnuke, discarding reads with adapters, uncalled bases, mean Phred below 15, or no exact constant-primer or identifier match. COPE v1.2.5 was used to merge the high-quality paired reads, and each unique nucleotide sequence was defined as a clonotype. Clonotypes were aligned to IMGT TRBV, TRBD and TRBJ reference segments using MiTCR v1.1. The analysis was restricted to V-J combinations with a frequency above 0.0001, which together covered 99% to 99.2% of the repertoires. The TCS score was defined as the ratio of F50 (clonal expansion) to E x V (chaos), calculated using BLOSUM62-based TCRdist between CDR3 peptides within each V-J. Welch's t-statistics and random forest reduced some 510 V-J features to roughly 13, which were used in a naive Bayes classifier (R e1071). Thyroid-blood repertoire similarity was quantified with the Morisita-Horn index. TCRdb reprocessing: public reads trimmed at Q25 with fastp, clones called with MiXCR, in-frame beta chains kept. Each CDR3 protein gets just one entry, which takes the most common genes and DNA from the rows behind it. It is TCRdb's table, rather than the study itself, that gives the V and J calls and clone size. The table for this sample lists approximately 870,000 distinct CDR3 sequences; more than 30% of them were counted only once. Around 9.3% of the sample belongs to the ten largest clones.

General findings and caveats noted by the study authors: A model built on a 13 V-J signature distinguished ophthalmopathy from stable hyperthyroidism, reaching about 88% sensitivity and 81% to 83% specificity in cross-validation and 80%/75% in testing. Sample size was not statistically predetermined, and blinding of investigators to group allocation was not performed. Blood samples also contained most of the expanded thyroid clonotypes (frequency above 0.001), which suggests that blood repertoires may reflect thyroid immune responses. During validation, the model predicted progression to ophthalmopathy a median of around 6 months ahead of onset, with 70.59% sensitivity and about 72% specificity.

V is cut by 0 bases and J by 5 bases, and the space between the germline ends is 13 bases. The germline V gene yields MRHNA for CDR1 and SNTAGT for CDR2. From the cysteine through the phenylalanine, the CDR3 covers 15 amino acids. Only CDR3 DNA is held: 45 bases, read in frame from base 1. A patient counted as having stable Graves' hyperthyroidism if no progression to ophthalmopathy occurred over 18 months of follow-up. Hyperthyroidism patients were newly diagnosed, with disease duration under 2 months, and aged 18 to 65 years. Exclusion was applied to patients with uncontrolled infections, other autoimmune diseases, pregnancy or lactation. Diagnoses relied on clinical symptoms, serum thyroxine and TRAb, thyroid ultrasound and orbital computed tomography. Ficoll-Paque density gradient centrifugation was used to isolate PBMCs from about 9.4 ml of fresh peripheral blood. Trizol reagent was used to extract total RNA, and RNA quality was then checked on an Agilent 2100 Bioanalyzer.

Turning to this clonotype: Its antigen target is currently unknown. Base qualities were left out, and no much larger clone turns up one base away.

Sequencing was carried out using blood. The receptor was derived from a man between 18 and 29 years old with Graves' hyperthyroidism. Rearrangement joined TRBV6-4 to TRBJ1-1, with TRBD1 as a weak D call on 6 bases. The CDR3 sequence is CASSDSKRGGTEAFF. The nucleotide sequence is given as TGTGCCAGCAGTGACTCGAAAAGAGGGGGAACTGAAGCTTTCTTT.